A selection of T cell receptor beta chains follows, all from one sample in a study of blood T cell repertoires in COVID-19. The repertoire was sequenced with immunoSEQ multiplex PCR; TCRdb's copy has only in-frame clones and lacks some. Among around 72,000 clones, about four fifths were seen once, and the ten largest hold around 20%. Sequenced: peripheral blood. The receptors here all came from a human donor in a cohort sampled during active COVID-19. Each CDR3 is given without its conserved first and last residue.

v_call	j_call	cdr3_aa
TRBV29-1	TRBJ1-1	SLRDKENTEAF
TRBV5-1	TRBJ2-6	ASSLRQAYSGANVLT
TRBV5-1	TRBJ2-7	ASSWTRTDEQY
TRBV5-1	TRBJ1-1	ASSFTGNTEAF
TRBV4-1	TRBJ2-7	ASSQAQGYEQY
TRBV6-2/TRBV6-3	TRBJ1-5	ASSYPGVGNQPQH
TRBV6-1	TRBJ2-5	ASSEAGTSGVYGGETQY
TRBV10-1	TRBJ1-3	ASSERTGGLSAGNTIY
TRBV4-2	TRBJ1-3	ASSQTETSGNTIY
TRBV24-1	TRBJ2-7	ATSPQRLHGNCEQY
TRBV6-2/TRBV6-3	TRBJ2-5	ASSPPPILAGNQETQY
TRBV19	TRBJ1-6	ASSTVRDSPLH
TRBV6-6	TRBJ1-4	ASNRQDNEKLF
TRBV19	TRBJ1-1	ASSNTLDMNTEAF
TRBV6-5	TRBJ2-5	ASRGLARETQY
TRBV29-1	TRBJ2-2	SVGLAGGVGELF
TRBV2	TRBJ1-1	ASKPRFVNTEAF
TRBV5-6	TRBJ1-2	ASSSLGREDYGYT
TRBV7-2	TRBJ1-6	ASSLRDREVSYNSPLH
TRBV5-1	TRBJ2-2	ASSLGTSTGELF
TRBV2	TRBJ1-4	ASSARGRTTTNEKLF
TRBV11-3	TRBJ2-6	ASSLGGELSGANVLT
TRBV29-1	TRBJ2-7	SVGQDYEQY
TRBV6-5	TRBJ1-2	ASSLEGREGGYT
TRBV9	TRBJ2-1	ASLNEQF
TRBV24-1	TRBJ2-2	ATSDFTGGATGELF
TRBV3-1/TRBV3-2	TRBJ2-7	ASSHPPAGTAAYEQY
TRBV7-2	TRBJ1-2	ASSLFPVSYGYT
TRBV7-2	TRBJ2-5	ASSLVGLAEETQY
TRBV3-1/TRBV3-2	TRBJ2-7	ASSQDLSWLAGTEQY
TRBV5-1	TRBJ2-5	ASSFTDGGTQGETQY
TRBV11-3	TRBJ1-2	ASSLENFGHLLGTTTNYGYT
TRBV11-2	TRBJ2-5	ASSPRAGVQETQY
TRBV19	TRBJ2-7	ASSTRTVTAEQY
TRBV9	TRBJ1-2	ASRKGGDYGYT
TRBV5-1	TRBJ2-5	ASSFGQMEQETQY
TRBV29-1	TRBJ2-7	SVEVDARQY
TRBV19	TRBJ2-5	ASSIDGRVRETQY
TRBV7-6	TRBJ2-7	ASSLNVKAGYEQY